A single T cell receptor (beta chain) is shown here with its context. What it recognizes is unknown. Then a second PCR, running about 6 to 12 cycles, was carried out with a sample-barcoded 5' primer and a J-beta primer mix. Using its own MiXCR run on the 5' RACE reads, TCRdb lists one record per CDR3 protein. The sample comprises around 1,900,000 distinct CDR3 sequences, roughly two fifths of which are singletons, and about 23% rests with the top ten. This entry comes from a study of blood T cells in healthy people across ages. Study findings and constraints: Per million T cells, TCR beta diversity dropped roughly linearly as age increased. Considered underestimates were the diversity estimates obtained from one million T cells. PBMCs left unsorted prevented a conclusive naive versus antigen-experienced comparison.

The germline V gene has CDR1 SGDLS and CDR2 YYNGEE. The CDR3 extends over 15 amino acids. V dropped 1 base and J dropped 7; count of bases not matched to a gene: 2. The TCR was taken from a human donor in good health. Sequenced sample: blood. The J gene is TRBJ2-1, the V gene TRBV9, with 13 bases that match TRBD2. The CDR3 spells CASSVTSGGGNEQFF. Here the CDR3 DNA reads TGTGCCAGCAGCGTAACTAGCGGGGGGGGAAATGAGCAGTTCTTC.